This T cell receptor beta chain is drawn from a study of spatial heterogeneity in lung cancer. The study's findings and limits: The study found that expanded intratumoral alpha and beta TCR counts tracked tumor mutation counts.

Time point meaning: sample taken at primary tumor resection. By proportion, this clonotype is large. Its target is unknown. J was trimmed by 5 bases and V by 5 bases; bases with no gene match: 11. CDR1 is SGHTA and CDR2 is FQGTGA in the germline V gene. This CDR3 spans 17 amino acids. TCRdb redid the calling of the 5' RACE reads with MiXCR, one entry per CDR3 protein. This sample has around 9,900 distinct CDR3 sequences; around 6% occur once, and the top ten carry approximately 7.1%. This chain connects TRBV7-3 to TRBJ2-1, with 11 bases lining up with TRBD2. This receptor was obtained from a female donor with early-stage non-small cell lung cancer. The sequences come from lung tumor tissue, collected at surgery. The CDR3 DNA reads as TGTGCCAGCAGCCCAAATATAGCGGGAGGGTTCAACAATGAGCAGTTCTTC. Residues: CASSPNIAGGFNNEQFF.